These 25 T cell receptor beta chains were all obtained from the same sample, sequenced in a study of blood T cell repertoires in COVID-19. Using immunoSEQ multiplex PCR, the repertoire was profiled, and TCRdb retains in-frame clones only, with some absent. The sample lists about 160,000 clones, over 75% seen once, with approximately 3% in the top ten. The sequenced sample was peripheral blood. These receptors were taken from a man between 65 and 85 years old with acute or convalescent COVID-19.

The rearrangement links TRBV19 to TRBJ2-7; 8 positions agree with TRBD1. Germline V lookup: CDR1 LNHDA, CDR2 SQIVND (reference sequence). Trimming took 1 base from V and 7 from J; bases not matched to a gene: 9. This CDR3 contains 15 residues. DNA for the CDR3: TGTGCCAGTAGTATAGGGGGACAGGTCCTTGTGGAGCAGTACTTC. It specifies CASSIGGQVLVEQYF.

This chain uses TRBV2 with TRBJ2-5; D unresolved. V was pared by 4 bases and J by 4 bases, with 10 bases between. This CDR3 comprises 13 residues. Germline values: CDR1 SNHLY, CDR2 FYNNEI. The CDR3 sequence: CASSVEEIETQYF. In DNA, the CDR3 is TGTGCCAGCAGTGTCGAGGAGATAGAGACCCAGTACTTC.

The chain joins TRBV5-1 to TRBJ1-1; D unclear. The CDR3 is 14 amino acids. Germline CDR1 reads SGHRS; CDR2 reads YFSETQ. The V gene lost 3 bases and the J gene lost 0 bases, with 9 bases spanning the gap. The DNA of the CDR3 is TGCGCCAGCAGCTACGGAGGTGTGAACACTGAAGCTTTCTTT. This encodes CASSYGGVNTEAFF.

Here the CDR3 DNA reads TGTGCCAGCAGTGAATCTACAGGGGGTTATCAGCCCCAGCATTTT. It yields the protein CASSESTGGYQPQHF. The chain combines TRBV6-1 with TRBJ1-5; 8 nucleotides align to TRBD1. CDR3 size: 15 residues. Germline V gene data show CDR1 as MNHNS and CDR2 as SASEGT. The V and J ends lost 2 bases and 5 bases, in that order; junction bases with no gene match: 5.

The chain joins TRBV5-6 to TRBJ1-1, with 8 bases fitting TRBD1. Germline V gene data show CDR1 as SGHDT and CDR2 as YYEEEE. J lost 3 bases, V lost 0 bases, and 4 bases had no gene match. The CDR3 totals 15 residues. The CDR3 spells CASSLALDRDTEAFF. Here the CDR3 DNA reads TGTGCCAGCAGCTTGGCCCTGGACAGGGACACTGAAGCTTTCTTT.

This chain connects TRBV5-6 to TRBJ2-3, with TRBD2 matching 9 bases. J lost 2 bases, V lost 1 base, and 14 bases had no gene match. The CDR3 is 19 amino acids. The germline V gene has CDR1 SGHDT and CDR2 YYEEEE. This CDR3 reads CASSLSVTSGEISTDTQYF. The CDR3, as DNA: TGTGCCAGCAGCTTGTCCGTGACTAGCGGCGAAATTTCCACAGATACGCAGTATTTT.

This chain connects TRBV24-1 to TRBJ1-2, with 8 bases aligning to TRBD1. CDR3 size: 15 residues. Germline lookup yields CDR1 KGHDR and CDR2 SFDVKD. V lost 3 bases, J lost 3 bases, and 5 bases stayed unmatched. CDR3 amino acids: CATSDTRTGYYGYTF. The DNA of the CDR3 is TGTGCCACCAGTGATACCCGGACAGGGTACTATGGCTACACCTTC.

The chain links TRBV5-4 to TRBJ2-5, with D possibly matching TRBD2 (7 bases). This CDR3 has 14 residues. V lost 4 bases to trimming and J lost 1 base, with 11 bases between them. From germline, CDR1 is SGHNT and CDR2 YYREEE (reference sequence). CDR3: CASSPGGGQETQYF. DNA for the CDR3: TGTGCCAGCAGCCCGGGGGGCGGCCAAGAGACCCAGTACTTC.

V is TRBV5-1 and J is TRBJ1-6, with TRBD1 as a possible D gene (5 bases). This CDR3 contains 14 residues. With 4 bases removed from V and 7 bases from J, the gap between germline ends came to 12 bases. The germline V gene encodes CDR1 SGHRS and CDR2 YFSETQ. This CDR3 reads CASSRQRTNSPLHF. Here the CDR3 DNA reads TGCGCCAGCAGCCGGCAACGGACAAATTCACCCCTCCACTTT.

The genes are TRBV19 and TRBJ2-2; D perhaps matches TRBD1 (5 bases). The CDR3 consists of 17 residues. V gave up 0 bases and J gave up 0 bases, with 11 bases separating them. The germline gives CDR1 LNHDA, CDR2 SQIVND (reference sequence). CDR3 in amino acids: CASSIDRVGPNTGELFF. The DNA of the CDR3 is TGTGCCAGTAGTATAGACAGGGTAGGGCCGAACACCGGGGAGCTGTTTTTT.

V and J are TRBV11-3 and TRBJ2-1; 8 bases agree with TRBD2. Germline values: CDR1 SGHNT, CDR2 YENEEA. The CDR3 spans 14 residues. Losses at the gene ends were 5 bases for V and 10 bases for J; bases not matched to a gene: 10. CDR3 bases: TGTGCCAGCAGCCCCCCCAGCGGGGGTAGGGAGCAGTTCTTC. It yields the protein CASSPPSGGREQFF. Full variable domain (missing parts from reference TRBV11-3 and TRBJ2-1): EAGVVQSPRYKIIEKKQPVAFWCNPISGHNTLYWYLQNLGQGPELLIRYENEEAVDDSQLPKDRFSAERLKGVDSTLKIQPAELGDSAVYLCASSPPSGGREQFFGPGTRLTVL.

The rearrangement joins TRBV18 to TRBJ2-1; the match to TRBD2 covers 10 bases. This CDR3 comprises 17 residues. Trimming at V came to 2 bases and at J to 7 bases, leaving 11 bases not matched to a gene. Germline CDR1 and CDR2: KGHSH and LQKENI. The DNA of the CDR3 is TGTGCCAGCTCACCATTTCTAGCGGGAGAGTCGGGTAATGAGCAGTTCTTC. This codes for CASSPFLAGESGNEQFF.

The chain is built from TRBV12-5 and TRBJ2-4, with 7 bases identical to TRBD1. Germline CDR1 is LGHNT and CDR2 is FRNRAP. The CDR3 runs 16 residues. V trimming: 7 bases; J trimming: 1 base; junction bases outside the gene matches: 10. The CDR3 sequence: CASASLTGLAKNIQYF. The CDR3 coding sequence is TGTGCTAGTGCCTCTTTGACAGGGCTGGCCAAAAACATTCAGTACTTC.

The chain couples TRBV4-2 to TRBJ1-2; perhaps TRBD1 as D (5 bases). The CDR3 extends over 15 amino acids. CDR1 and CDR2 from the germline V gene are LGHNA and YNFKEQ. Trimming left V 1 base short and J 3 bases short, with 12 bases between. CDR3: CASSQVERGDYGYTF. CDR3 DNA sequence: TGTGCCAGCAGCCAAGTCGAAAGGGGCGACTATGGCTACACCTTC.

This clone was observed a few times. The rearrangement joins TRBV7-6 to TRBJ2-2; 9 bases are a match to TRBD1. Germline V gives CDR1 SGHVS, CDR2 FNYEAQ. The CDR3 sequence is 15 residues long. The V gene end was trimmed by 3 bases and the J gene end by 6 bases; junction bases not matched to a gene: 5. The CDR3 is CASSLGQGGSGELFF. CDR3 sequence (DNA): TGTGCCAGCAGCTTGGGACAGGGCGGTTCCGGGGAGCTGTTTTTT. The entire variable domain, with the rest obtained from reference TRBV7-6 and TRBJ2-2, is as follows: GAGVSQSPRYKVTKRGQDVALRCDPISGHVSLYWYRQALGQGPEFLTYFNYEAQQDKSGLPNDRFSAERPEGSISTLTIQRTEQRDSAMYRCASSLGQGGSGELFFGEGSRLTVL.

This clone showed up just once. The chain has TRBV3-1 (or the pseudogene TRBV3-2) and TRBJ1-2; the D gene is possibly TRBD1 (6 bases). Germline CDR1 reads LGHDT; CDR2 reads YNNKEL (reference sequence). V was pared by 0 bases and J by 8 bases, with 13 bases between. This CDR3 comprises 14 residues. The CDR3: CASSQDLTGWGYTF. The CDR3 DNA reads as TGTGCCAGCAGCCAAGATCTTACAGGGTGGGGCTACACCTTC.

There are a few counts of this clone. The chain employs TRBV5-4 and TRBJ2-5; D is unclear. Trimming cost V 1 base and J 2 bases, with 6 bases left between them. This CDR3 comprises 13 residues. Germline V lookup: CDR1 SGHNT, CDR2 YYREEE (reference sequence). DNA of the CDR3: TGTGCCAGCAGCTTGAACGGTCAAGAGACCCAGTACTTC. Residues: CASSLNGQETQYF.

The chain links TRBV11-2 to TRBJ2-2; D remains ambiguous. The CDR3 is 11 amino acids. CDR1 and CDR2 from the germline V gene are SGHAT and FQNNGV. Deletions cut 6 bases from V and 6 bases from J, with 5 bases between. CDR3 loop: CASRSAGELFF. As DNA, the CDR3 is TGTGCCAGCAGGAGCGCCGGGGAGCTGTTTTTT.

This chain links TRBV5-6 with TRBJ1-2; no firm D call. Germline V gives CDR1 SGHDT, CDR2 YYEEEE. V shed 1 base and J shed 7 bases, with 14 bases lying between them. The CDR3 runs to 14 residues. The CDR3 coding sequence is TGTGCCAGCAGCTTGCCAGGCCCCGAGGGTGGCTACACCTTC. It translates to CASSLPGPEGGYTF.

The V call is TRBV19, the J call TRBJ2-5, with TRBD2 identical over 7 bases. CDR1 and CDR2 (germline): LNHDA, SQIVND (reference sequence). J was trimmed by 4 bases and V by 2 bases; bases with no gene match: 7. The CDR3 spans 15 residues. CDR3: CASSILGGRGETQYF. In nucleotides, the CDR3 is TGTGCCAGTAGTATACTGGGAGGGAGAGGAGAGACCCAGTACTTC.

In its sample, this clone was seen many times. The CDR3 protein is CASSPQLAYQETQYF. The CDR3, as DNA: TGCGCCAGCAGCCCCCAACTAGCGTACCAAGAGACCCAGTACTTC. This rearrangement joins TRBV4-3 to TRBJ2-5; TRBD2 aligns across 7 bases. The germline gives CDR1 LGHNA, CDR2 YSLEER. This CDR3 is built from 15 residues. With V trimmed by 4 bases and J by 0 bases, 5 bases remained unmatched.

The CDR3 bases are TGTGCCAGCAGCTACGCAGGGTCTGAAGCTTTCTTT. Translation: CASSYAGSEAFF. V is TRBV11-3 and J is TRBJ1-1, with D possibly matching TRBD1 (5 bases). Germline CDR1 SGHNT, CDR2 YENEEA. This CDR3 contains 12 residues. Trimming pared 4 bases from V and 6 bases from J, leaving 9 bases between.

This clone was counted only a few times. This chain joins TRBV13 and TRBJ2-3, with 16 bases lining up with TRBD2. CDR3 length: 15 amino acids. Germline trimming cut 5 bases from V and 11 bases from J; bases unmatched to any gene: 7. Germline V gene sequence: CDR1 PRHDT, CDR2 FYEKMQ (reference sequence). This CDR3 is CASSTGLAGGPGQYF. The CDR3 nucleotides are TGTGCCAGCAGCACGGGACTAGCGGGAGGGCCGGGGCAGTATTTT. Using reference TRBV13 and TRBJ2-3 for the parts outside the CDR3, the full variable domain is AAGVIQSPRHLIKEKRETATLKCYPIPRHDTVYWYQQGPGQDPQFLISFYEKMQSDKGSIPDRFSAQQFSDYHSELNMSSLELGDSALYFCASSTGLAGGPGQYFGPGTRLTVL.

V gene TRBV3-1 (or the pseudogene TRBV3-2) combines with J gene TRBJ1-2; D is uncertain. Trimming cost V 0 bases and J 7 bases, with 3 bases left between them. Germline CDR1 reads LGHDT; CDR2 reads YNNKEL (reference sequence). The CDR3 length is 11 residues. The CDR3 nucleotides are TGTGCCAGCAGCCAAGAGCGTGGCTACACCTTC. This encodes CASSQERGYTF.

This chain joins TRBV6-2 or TRBV6-3 and TRBJ1-2, with TRBD1 identical over 12 bases. This CDR3 has 16 amino acids. Trimming at V came to 5 bases and at J to 3 bases, leaving 7 bases not matched to a gene. CDR1 is MNHEY and CDR2 is SVGEGT in the germline V gene. DNA for the CDR3: TGTGCCAGCAGTCAAGTAGGGACAGGGGGCGACTATGGCTACACCTTC. Protein: CASSQVGTGGDYGYTF.